This T cell receptor (beta chain) came from a study of cytomegalovirus exposure and HLA in healthy donors. CDR3 length: 14 amino acids. The V end lost 2 bases, the J end lost 0 bases, and 7 bases lay between the germline ends. From germline, CDR1 is SGHTS and CDR2 YDEGEE. Study observations and caveats: It has been reported that TCR beta sequences accurately predicted the HLA-A and HLA-B alleles of most subjects. The study flagged approximately 180 TCR beta chains as cytomegalovirus-associated. Most of the TCR beta V segments (in an earlier analysis) were productive either about 87% or about 30% of the time.

Comment on this clone: Antigen: not known.

With 60 Vbeta and 13 Jbeta primers, the PCR was carried out. Generated by immunoSEQ multiplex PCR, the TCRdb table keeps only in-frame clones and is missing some. This sample yields approximately 160,000 clones, of which approximately 77% are seen a single time; approximately 1.6% belongs to the top ten. The donors were healthy bone marrow donors. The sample taken for sequencing was PBMCs. The clonotype comes from a male donor in good health and CMV-seronegative. This sequence joins TRBV5-8 and TRBJ2-3, with D perhaps TRBD1 (5 bases). Here the CDR3 reads CASSLDSSTDTQYF. The CDR3 DNA sequence: TGTGCCAGCAGCTTAGACAGTAGCACAGATACGCAGTATTTT.